This record covers a single T cell receptor (beta chain). This sample was included in a study of blood T cell repertoires in COVID-19. The length of the CDR3 is 15 residues. The V segment lost 0 bases and the J segment 9 bases; nucleotides outside the gene matches: 8. Germline V gene sequence: CDR1 LNHDA, CDR2 SQIVND (reference sequence). How the authors handled the data: For nucleated cells, counts were estimated from reference gene primer amplification. Only in-frame clones appear in the TCRdb table, and some are missing; sequencing was by immunoSEQ multiplex PCR. D and trimming come from the DNA, and the V and J calls and clone size come from that table. The sample consists of about 33,000 clones, 90% of them appearing once.

V is TRBV19 and J is TRBJ1-1; TRBD1 matches 9 bases. The sample comprised peripheral blood. The receptor comes from a human donor in a cohort sampled during active COVID-19. CDR3 nucleotide sequence: TGTGCCAGTAGTATAGATGTCACGGGGACAGGGAAAGCTTTCTTT. Residues: CASSIDVTGTGKAFF.